The T cell receptor (beta chain) described here comes from a study of cytomegalovirus exposure and HLA in healthy donors. Study observations and caveats: An ancestry cluster, one associated with Asian ancestry, reportedly showed fewer N-insertions than the approximately 670-donor mean in a later analysis.

PCR was performed using 60 Vbeta and 13 Jbeta primers. Clones were sequenced by immunoSEQ multiplex PCR, and TCRdb holds only the in-frame ones, with some missing. The sample holds about 170,000 clones, almost 85% seen once. Points on this clone: The target antigen is unknown.

V gave up 4 bases and J gave up 4 bases, with 10 bases separating them. The CDR3 runs to 13 residues. Germline-derived CDR1 and CDR2 are MNHNS and SASEGT. The chain combines TRBV6-1 with TRBJ1-1, with D maybe TRBD1 (6 bases). The sequencing input was PBMCs. The clonotype was recovered from a boy aged 2 to 10 in good health and CMV-seronegative. The CDR3, as DNA: TGTGCCAGCAGTGTAGTCAGGGGCACTGAAGCTTTCTTT. Its translation is CASSVVRGTEAFF.